This T cell receptor beta chain was retrieved from a study of OX40 agonist ivuxolimab in advanced cancers. Study at large: Ivuxolimab was delivered to patients intravenously every 2 weeks at doses spanning 0.01 to 10 mg/kg. Prior anti-PD-1, anti-PD-L1 or anti-CTLA-4 therapy did not bar entry, and about 38% had some.

TCRdb keeps only in-frame clones here, not all; method: immunoSEQ multiplex PCR. The data contain some 60,000 clones, about 89% of them singletons. The study's findings and limits: The study found that CD8+ T cells averaged more expanded clones than CD4+.

Remarks on this clone: The antigen remains undetermined.

The J segment lost 3 bases and the V segment lost 4 bases, leaving 4 bases of the junction unmatched. Germline CDR1 reads SGHVS; CDR2 reads FNYEAQ. This CDR3 contains 14 residues. The source of this sequence is an adult with an advanced solid tumor such as melanoma, head and neck, liver or kidney cancer. Sequenced material: CD4+ or CD8+ T cells sorted from blood, taken in a trial of the OX40 agonist ivuxolimab. The chain is built from TRBV7-6 and TRBJ2-5; 8 bases are a match to TRBD2. The CDR3 nucleotides are TGTGCCAGCAGCTCGTCCGGGAGGGAAGAGACCCAGTACTTC. Its protein product is CASSSSGREETQYF.